This TCR beta chain was sequenced during a study of T cells after yellow fever vaccination. Study-wide context: CD3, CD45RA, CCR7 and CD95 sorting yielded EM, EMRA, CM and Tscm memory subsets.

The study, taken as a whole, reports: It was a weaker secondary response, yet one that peaked faster, at day 5 versus 15. The presence of abundant clonotypes contaminating from the bulk population was possible in FACS-sorted repertoires.

This clonotype was counted ten times or more. Synthesis of TCR cDNA relied on 5'RACE template switching, which attached a universal primer site and UMIs. In TCRdb, the 5' RACE reads were re-called with MiXCR into one record per CDR3 protein. The sample carries around 56,000 distinct CDR3 sequences, approximately 6.1% recorded once. Germline V gene lookup returns CDR1 SGHKS and CDR2 YYEKEE (reference sequence). The V end was cut by 2 bases, the J end by 4 bases, with 13 bases between. CDR3 length: 14 residues. The clonotype comes from a man aged 18 to 35 who received the YFV17D yellow fever vaccine. This specimen was PBMCs, either bulk or a sorted T-cell subset (CD4+, CD8+, memory, or dextramer-sorted; not recorded which), taken on the day of the yellow fever booster vaccination. The V gene is TRBV5-5, the J gene TRBJ2-7; the D is unclear. DNA of the CDR3: TGTGCCAGCAGCTTCTTCGGACCGTCATACGAGCAGTACTTC. Encoded protein: CASSFFGPSYEQYF.